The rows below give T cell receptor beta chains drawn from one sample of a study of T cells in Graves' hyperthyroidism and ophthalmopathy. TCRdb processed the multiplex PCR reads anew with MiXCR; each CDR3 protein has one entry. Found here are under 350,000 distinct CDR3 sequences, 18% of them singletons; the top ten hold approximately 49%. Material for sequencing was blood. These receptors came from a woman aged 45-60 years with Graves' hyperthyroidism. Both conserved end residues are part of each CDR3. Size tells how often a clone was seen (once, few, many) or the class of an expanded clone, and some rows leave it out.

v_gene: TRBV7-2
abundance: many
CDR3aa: CASSFRPATNEKLFF

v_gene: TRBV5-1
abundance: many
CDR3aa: CASSFGGTSYNEQFF

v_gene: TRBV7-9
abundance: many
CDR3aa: CASSAIAMYTEAFF

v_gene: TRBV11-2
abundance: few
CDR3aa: CASRDRANTGELFF

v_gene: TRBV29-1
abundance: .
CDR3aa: CSVAGTSGSSYNEQFF

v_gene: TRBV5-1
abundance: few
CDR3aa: CASSRAVMGANVLTF

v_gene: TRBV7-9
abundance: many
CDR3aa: CASSLSGVDTQYF

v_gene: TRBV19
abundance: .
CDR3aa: CASSFGQNQETQYF

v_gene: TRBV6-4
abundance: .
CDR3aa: CAREMLERSYNSPLHF

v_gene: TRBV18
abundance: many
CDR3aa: CASSKQGTMNTEAFF

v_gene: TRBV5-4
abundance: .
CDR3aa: CASSPTSGGASSYNEQFF

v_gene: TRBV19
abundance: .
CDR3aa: CASSLPGTYQPQHF

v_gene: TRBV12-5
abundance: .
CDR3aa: CASSRSSGGVKTGELFF

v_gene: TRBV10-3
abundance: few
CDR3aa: CAISGDRDQETQYF

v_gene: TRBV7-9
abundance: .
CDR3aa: CASSSDASGANVLTF

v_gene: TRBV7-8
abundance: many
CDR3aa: CASSPPPPSRTGELFF

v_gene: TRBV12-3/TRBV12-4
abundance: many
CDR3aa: CASSLSNSGWWSQYF

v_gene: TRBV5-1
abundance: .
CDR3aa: CASSAGPGYGYTF

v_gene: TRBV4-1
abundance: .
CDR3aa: CASSPYRTSGGDNEQFF

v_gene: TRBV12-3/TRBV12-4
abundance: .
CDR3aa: CATRENTEAFF

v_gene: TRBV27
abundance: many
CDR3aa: CASSLSSPGGAEWYNEQFF

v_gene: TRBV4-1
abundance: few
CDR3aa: CASSQAGRAIDTQYF

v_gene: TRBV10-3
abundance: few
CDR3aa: CAISDDGSYGYTF

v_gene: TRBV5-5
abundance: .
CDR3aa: CASSFQGTGANVLTF

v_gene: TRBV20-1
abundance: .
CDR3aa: CSATEQGARTGELFF

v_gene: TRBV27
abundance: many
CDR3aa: CASSLSLGVTTEAFF

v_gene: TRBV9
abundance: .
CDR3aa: CASSVGGTGYGYTF

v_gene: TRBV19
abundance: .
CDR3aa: CASSIPGNYGYTF

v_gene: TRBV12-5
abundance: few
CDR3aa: CASGKTGSPEAFF

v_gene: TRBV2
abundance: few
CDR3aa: CASSDWNSVGEQFF

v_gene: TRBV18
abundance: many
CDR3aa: CASSAGTPDAGELFF

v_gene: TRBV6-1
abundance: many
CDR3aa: CASSFVTDTQYF

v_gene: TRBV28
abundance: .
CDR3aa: CASRKQSGTDTQYF

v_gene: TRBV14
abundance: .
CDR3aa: CASSRGATYNEQFF

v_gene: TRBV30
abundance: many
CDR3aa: CAWSEGGHQPQHF

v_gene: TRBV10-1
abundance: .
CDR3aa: CASSEGPSGSREQFF

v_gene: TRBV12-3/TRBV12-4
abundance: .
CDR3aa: CASSLARGGVEQESQYF

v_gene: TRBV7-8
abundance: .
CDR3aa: CASSPRTGRLNTEAFF

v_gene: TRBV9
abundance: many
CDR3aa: CASSVGAGGNQPQHF

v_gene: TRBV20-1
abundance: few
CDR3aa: CSARDFLSGDQYF

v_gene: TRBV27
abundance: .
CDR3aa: CASSPKDPRTSYEQYF

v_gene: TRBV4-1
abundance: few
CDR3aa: CASSPGLAGGQGEQYF

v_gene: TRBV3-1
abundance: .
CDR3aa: CASSRGPSNYGYTF

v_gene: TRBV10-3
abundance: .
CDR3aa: CAISPPDRDEYGYTF

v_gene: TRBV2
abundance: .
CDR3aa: CASSEALAGGDEQFF

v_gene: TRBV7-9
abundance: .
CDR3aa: CASSSSPGGPGTDTQYF

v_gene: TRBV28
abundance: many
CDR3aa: CASSTEQVLAEGDEQFF

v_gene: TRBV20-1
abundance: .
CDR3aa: CSARMGWQGDNEQFF

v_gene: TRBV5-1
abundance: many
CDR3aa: CASSAGTSTDTQYF

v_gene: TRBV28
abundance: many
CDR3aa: CASSLSQPQHF